This T cell receptor beta chain is from a study of shared clonotypes between healthy human individuals (dated by TCRdb to about 2020). For the study in its entirety: The cohort comprised a couple of women and a few men aged 18 to 49 years. For each donor, CD4 naive and CD4 memory were each run on three plates, CD8 naive on two plates, and CD8 memory on one plate. To estimate repertoire size and how much clonotype sharing occurs between individuals, the study deeply sequenced the blood TCR repertoires of about five healthy adults. Different laboratories and diverse techniques were used to prepare libraries and sequence TCR repertoires, to increase sequencing depth and limit assay-specific biases. Leukapheresis yielded between about 0.94 and 9.5 billion PBMCs per donor.

Worth noting for this clone: Its antigen is not yet known. Qualities for individual bases were not recorded, and no much larger clone is one base off.

Donors were healthy HIV-negative adults with no recently reported acute infections or vaccinations. Every donor was a Caucasian adult residing in Nashville, Tennessee, USA. CD4+ T cells were enriched by magnetic negative selection; naive cells were then positively selected on CD45RA, and the negative fraction formed the memory subset. Blood was collected by leukapheresis, and PBMCs were isolated by Ficoll-Histopaque density gradient centrifugation and then cryopreserved in liquid nitrogen vapor phase. Analytical flow cytometry was used to check the purity and quantity of every magnetically sorted T cell population. Genomic DNA was isolated from each sorted fraction and quantified by UV absorbance on a Nanodrop 2000c. Using the deep immunoSEQ assay, TCR CDR3 regions were amplified from genomic DNA by multiplex PCR. Extracted genomic DNA from each cell subset was spread evenly across all wells of several immunoSEQ 96-well plates, with each plate serving as a replicate. For sorted subsets, roughly 200 ng of genomic DNA, equivalent to roughly 33,000 T cell genomes, went into each replicate PCR. Purified libraries were quantified with a Qubit 3.0 fluorometer, sized on a Bioanalyzer 2100, and re-quantified with the KAPA Library Quantification kit. A separate single-read 150-cycle Illumina NextSeq 550 flow cell was used to sequence each immunoSEQ 96-well plate. In the source study's methods: Because the immunoSEQ output held only junctional sequences and lacked quality scores, the filtering could not match the filtering applied to full-length reads. Sequences were annotated with PyIR, a Python wrapper for IgBLAST v1.9, using IMGT germline references to assign V/J genes and CDR3. Reads were filtered out if the reads had weak V/J assignments (E-value above 1e-6), no CDR3, stop codons, out-of-frame junctions, or ambiguous translated residues. V3J clonotypes were defined as sequences sharing the same inferred V gene, J gene, and CDR3 amino acid sequence. Percentage overlap between repertoires was computed as shared unique clonotypes divided by the size of the smaller repertoire. Richness of each repertoire was evaluated using RTK rarefaction, the Chao1 estimator, and Recon v2.1 estimates of unobserved clonotypes. Generation probabilities were computed with OLGA for all TCRbeta clonotypes obtained by the gDNA method from a few donors. TCRdb holds this immuneACCESS table with in-frame rearrangements only. Some clones are missing; in checked studies, unresolved V genes explain under half, and the rest has no known cause. V and J calls and clone size are as listed in that table; D and trimming were resolved from the DNA. The sample table lists roughly 1,500,000 clones, less than 99% of them with a count of one. The ten largest account for around 0.33% of the sample.

What the work shows at the level of the full study, not this receptor alone: Naive subsets generally had larger estimated clonotype richness than memory subsets did. Rarefaction of sorted-subset datasets indicated incomplete sequencing despite the large sequencing depth. The genetic and exposure-history diversity represented was limited by the small number of donors. Sampling was restricted to blood, and TCR repertoires in tissues likely differ from the TCR repertoires found in blood. Compared with non-shared clonotypes, clonotypes shared by all four sorted-subset donors had higher generation probabilities. Pairwise subsampling led to the expectation that sequencing depth would affect the degree of clonotype sharing among donors. Across a few donors, about 4.5% of naive CD4, roughly 3.5% of naive CD8, 2% to 2.5% of memory CD4, and 0.4% of memory CD8 clonotypes were shared.

This receptor was identified in a young man in good health. Sequenced material: naive CD4+ T cells sorted from blood. This specimen's cell subset or site label, interpreted: CD45RA+ positively selected.

CDR3 sequence: CASSLQVGGRTDTQYF. The nucleotide sequence reads as follows: TGTGCCAGCAGCTTACAGGTGGGAGGGCGCACAGATACGCAGTATTTT. In this chain, TRBV7-2 is recombined with TRBJ2-3, and 7 bases in between align with TRBD2. Via the germline V gene, CDR1 is SGHTA and CDR2 FQGNSA. V loses 2 bases at its end and J loses 1 base; junction bases beyond the gene matches: 6. The CDR3 measures 16 amino acids from cysteine to phenylalanine. Only the CDR3 portion is preserved as DNA: 48 bases, with reading frame beginning at the first base.